Here is one TCR beta chain with its context. V was clipped by 6 bases and J by 2 bases; unmatched bases: 3. Germline assignment: CDR1 SNHLY and CDR2 FYNNEI. This CDR3 contains 14 residues. The entry originates in a study of OX40 agonist ivuxolimab in advanced cancers. Study-wide context: While on treatment, patients had intravenous ivuxolimab at 0.01 to 10 mg/kg every 2 weeks.

The repertoire was sequenced with immunoSEQ multiplex PCR; TCRdb's copy has only in-frame clones and lacks some. The top ten hold 0.48% of the sample, which has around 110,000 clones, 90% seen once. This sequence was found in an adult with an advanced solid tumor such as melanoma, head and neck, liver or kidney cancer. V is TRBV2 and J is TRBJ2-2; 7 bases map to TRBD1. The input for sequencing was CD4+ or CD8+ T cells sorted from blood, taken in a trial of the OX40 agonist ivuxolimab. The CDR3: CASSRQGNTGELFF. In DNA form, the CDR3 reads TGTGCCAGCAGCAGACAGGGAAACACCGGGGAGCTGTTTTTT.